A selection of T cell receptor beta chains follows, all from one sample in a study of T-cell reconstitution after alpha-beta-depleted transplantation in children. TCRdb reprocessed the PCR reads via MiXCR and lists one record per CDR3 protein. The sample has around 300,000 distinct CDR3 sequences; about 9.5% are singletons. The specimen was PBMCs, collected before TCRalphabeta/CD19-depleted stem cell transplant. The receptors were gathered from a boy less than two years old with acute myeloid leukemia, due to receive a stem cell transplant. The CDR3 runs from the conserved cysteine through the conserved F or W. A D gene is named only where the DNA matches it firmly. Expanded clones are given a class, and other clones once, few, many or no size at all.

clone_size,j_call,d_call,v_call,cdr3_aa,cdr3_nt
many,TRBJ2-3,TRBD2,TRBV27,CASSLRGGTDTQYF,TGTGCCAGCAGTTTGAGGGGAGGGACAGATACGCAGTATTTT
.,TRBJ2-7,.,TRBV5-4,CASSLAGVRSYEQYF,TGTGCCAGCAGCTTGGCGGGGGTAAGATCCTACGAGCAGTACTTC
many,TRBJ2-3,.,TRBV9,CASSVATRTDTQYF,TGTGCCAGCAGCGTAGCTACACGGACAGATACGCAGTATTTT
many,TRBJ2-4,.,TRBV6-5,CASSYYRGDIQYF,TGTGCCAGCAGTTACTATAGGGGAGACATTCAGTACTTC
many,TRBJ2-5,.,TRBV20-1,CSARPRLDGTQYF,TGCAGTGCTAGACCCCGACTAGATGGGACCCAGTACTTC
many,TRBJ2-2,.,TRBV5-1,CASSLVHDTGELFF,TGCGCCAGCAGCTTGGTCCACGATACCGGGGAGCTGTTTTTT
many,TRBJ2-1,TRBD2,TRBV10-3,CAISESSGRLDEQFF,TGTGCCATCAGTGAATCTAGCGGGAGGCTTGATGAGCAGTTCTTC
.,TRBJ2-3,.,TRBV7-3,CASSPYSGVGTDTQYF,TGTGCCAGCAGCCCGTACTCAGGGGTAGGCACAGATACGCAGTATTTT
many,TRBJ2-7,.,TRBV7-2,CASSLGPTVSYEQYF,TGTGCCAGCAGCTTAGGTCCGACAGTCTCCTACGAGCAGTACTTC
few,TRBJ2-1,.,TRBV7-8,CASSLGRDAYNEQFF,TGTGCCAGCAGCTTAGGACGGGACGCCTACAATGAGCAGTTCTTC
many,TRBJ1-5,.,TRBV6-5,CASRRVSSYSNQPQHF,TGTGCCAGCAGGAGGGTTTCATCTTATAGCAATCAGCCCCAGCATTTT
.,TRBJ1-6,.,TRBV25-1,CASTEFWNSPLHF,TGTGCCAGCACCGAATTTTGGAATTCACCCCTCCACTTT
many,TRBJ2-1,TRBD2,TRBV29-1,CSVDIAGGRNEQFF,TGCAGCGTTGACATAGCGGGAGGACGCAATGAGCAGTTCTTC
.,TRBJ2-3,.,TRBV12-3/TRBV12-4,CASSFSQGRSTDTQYF,TGTGCCAGCAGTTTCTCCCAGGGTCGGAGCACAGATACGCAGTATTTT
many,TRBJ2-3,TRBD2,TRBV6-5,CASSYPTVERDPMDTQYF,TGTGCCAGCAGTTACCCCACTGTCGAGCGGGACCCTATGGATACGCAGTATTTT
many,TRBJ2-2,TRBD1,TRBV2,CASTLQGVEGGELFF,TGTGCCAGCACCCTACAGGGGGTCGAAGGCGGGGAGCTGTTTTTT
few,TRBJ1-5,TRBD1,TRBV19,CASSIPGTGYQPQHF,TGTGCCAGTAGTATTCCCGGGACAGGGTATCAGCCCCAGCATTTT
.,TRBJ2-3,TRBD1,TRBV20-1,CSSRRRTGVADTQYF,TGCAGTTCTAGAAGGCGGACAGGGGTGGCAGATACGCAGTATTTT
many,TRBJ2-5,.,TRBV29-1,CSVEESGWEQETQYF,TGCAGCGTTGAAGAGAGCGGATGGGAACAAGAGACCCAGTACTTC
many,TRBJ2-5,.,TRBV28,CASRTQETQYF,TGTGCCAGCAGGACACAAGAGACCCAGTACTTC
few,TRBJ2-7,TRBD1,TRBV4-3,CASSQDISGQGHEQYF,TGCGCCAGCAGCCAAGATATTTCGGGACAGGGTCACGAGCAGTACTTC
many,TRBJ1-1,.,TRBV7-2,CASSSQVWNTEAFF,TGTGCCAGCAGCTCGCAGGTTTGGAACACTGAAGCTTTCTTT
many,TRBJ2-3,.,TRBV29-1,CSVDPGGTDTQYF,TGCAGCGTTGACCCCGGGGGCACAGATACGCAGTATTTT
.,TRBJ2-5,.,TRBV4-3,CASSPPGHRETQYF,TGCGCCAGCAGCCCCCCGGGACATCGAGAGACCCAGTACTTC
many,TRBJ2-1,TRBD2,TRBV7-7,CASSFLAGSRNEQFF,TGTGCTAGCAGCTTTTTAGCGGGGTCCCGCAATGAGCAGTTCTTC
many,TRBJ1-5,.,TRBV28,CASSLIGDQPQHF,TGTGCCAGCAGTTTAATCGGGGACCAGCCCCAGCATTTT
many,TRBJ2-6,.,TRBV27,CASSLRGGPPSGANVLTF,TGTGCCAGCAGTTTAAGGGGCGGACCTCCCTCTGGGGCCAACGTCCTGACTTTC
many,TRBJ1-5,TRBD1,TRBV20-1,CSASGTGGINQPQHF,TGCAGTGCTTCCGGGACAGGTGGTATCAATCAGCCCCAGCATTTT
few,TRBJ1-2,.,TRBV11-2,CASSVIGFGYTF,TGTGCCAGCAGCGTAATTGGGTTTGGCTACACCTTC
many,TRBJ1-4,TRBD1,TRBV12-3/TRBV12-4,CASSPPGTGGGKLFF,TGTGCCAGCAGTCCACCTGGGACAGGGGGAGGAAAACTGTTTTTT
many,TRBJ2-7,TRBD2,TRBV10-3,CAIRGDSHEQYF,TGTGCCATTCGGGGGGATTCCCACGAGCAGTACTTC
many,TRBJ1-2,TRBD1,TRBV7-6,CASRKGTGGDYGYTF,TGTGCCAGCAGAAAGGGGACAGGGGGGGACTATGGCTACACCTTC
many,TRBJ2-1,.,TRBV24-1,CATSDGTSYNEQFF,TGTGCCACCAGTGACGGGACGTCCTACAATGAGCAGTTCTTC
many,TRBJ2-3,TRBD1,TRBV7-3,CASSYRGEPTDTQYF,TGTGCCAGCAGTTACAGGGGGGAGCCCACAGATACGCAGTATTTT
.,TRBJ1-6,TRBD1,TRBV7-8,CASSLEPTGRISPLHF,TGTGCCAGCAGCTTAGAGCCGACAGGGAGAATTTCACCCCTCCACTTT
many,TRBJ2-3,.,TRBV29-1,CSVREWSTDTQYF,TGCAGCGTTCGGGAGTGGAGCACAGATACGCAGTATTTT
many,TRBJ1-1,.,TRBV29-1,CSVGNTEAFF,TGCAGCGTTGGGAATACTGAAGCTTTCTTT
many,TRBJ2-1,.,TRBV9,CASSPGVTSSYNEQFF,TGTGCCAGCAGCCCCGGGGTGACGAGCTCCTACAATGAGCAGTTCTTC
many,TRBJ2-3,TRBD1,TRBV10-3,CAIMDRRRGDTQYF,TGTGCCATCATGGACAGGAGAAGGGGAGATACGCAGTATTTT
many,TRBJ2-5,TRBD1,TRBV10-3,CAISDPQGRSETQYF,TGTGCCATCAGTGACCCACAGGGGAGAAGTGAGACCCAGTACTTC
many,TRBJ2-7,.,TRBV7-9,CASSLDPGAYEQYF,TGTGCCAGCAGCTTAGATCCGGGGGCCTACGAGCAGTACTTC
many,TRBJ2-7,.,TRBV28,CASSNSGHSSYEQYF,TGTGCCAGCAGCAACTCGGGACATTCGTCCTACGAGCAGTACTTC
many,TRBJ2-3,.,TRBV7-6,CASSLRRATQYF,TGTGCCAGCAGCTTACGCCGGGCTACGCAGTATTTT
.,TRBJ1-1,.,TRBV20-1,CSVGRQGRGNTEAFF,TGCAGTGTCGGGAGGCAGGGTCGTGGGAACACTGAAGCTTTCTTT
many,TRBJ2-3,TRBD2,TRBV4-2,CASSQGAGGPQYTQYF,TGTGCCAGCAGCCAAGGAGCGGGAGGCCCACAATATACGCAGTATTTT
few,TRBJ2-3,.,TRBV24-1,CATSDPGPRAADTQYF,TGTGCCACCAGTGATCCGGGTCCCCGAGCAGCAGATACGCAGTATTTT
many,TRBJ1-5,.,TRBV5-1,CASSLTGVINQPQHF,TGCGCCAGCAGCTTGACAGGCGTCATAAATCAGCCCCAGCATTTT
few,TRBJ2-3,TRBD2,TRBV2,CASRKAGAGTDTQYF,TGTGCCAGCAGAAAAGCGGGGGCCGGCACAGATACGCAGTATTTT
few,TRBJ2-1,.,TRBV7-8,CASSAANEQFF,TGTGCCAGCAGCGCCGCCAATGAGCAGTTCTTC
few,TRBJ2-3,TRBD2,TRBV2,CASSDVTSGGSPDTQYF,TGTGCCAGCAGTGACGTCACTAGCGGGGGGTCCCCAGATACGCAGTATTTT
many,TRBJ2-2,.,TRBV3-1,CASSQVALDTGELFF,TGTGCCAGCAGCCAAGTAGCCTTGGACACCGGGGAGCTGTTTTTT
.,TRBJ1-5,.,TRBV19,CASSIYLGVGQRDQPQHF,TGTGCCAGTAGTATATATCTAGGAGTCGGGCAGCGCGATCAGCCCCAGCATTTT
many,TRBJ2-3,TRBD2,TRBV3-1,CASSQVGGAPADTQYF,TGTGCCAGCAGCCAAGTCGGGGGGGCCCCCGCAGATACGCAGTATTTT
many,TRBJ1-2,.,TRBV5-6,CASSLIGGGYTF,TGTGCCAGCAGCTTGATTGGGGGCGGCTACACCTTC